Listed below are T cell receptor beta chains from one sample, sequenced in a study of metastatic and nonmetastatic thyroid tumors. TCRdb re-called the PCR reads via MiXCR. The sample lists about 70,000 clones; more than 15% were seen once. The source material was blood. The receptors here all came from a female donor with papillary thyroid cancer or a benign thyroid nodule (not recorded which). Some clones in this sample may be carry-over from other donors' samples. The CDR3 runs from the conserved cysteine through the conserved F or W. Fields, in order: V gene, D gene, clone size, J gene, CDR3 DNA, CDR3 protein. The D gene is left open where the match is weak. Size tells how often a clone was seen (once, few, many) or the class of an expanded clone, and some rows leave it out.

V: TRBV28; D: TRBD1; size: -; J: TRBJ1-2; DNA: TGTGCCAGCAGTTCCACAGGGGGAGGCTATGGCTACACCTTC; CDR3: CASSSTGGGYGYTF
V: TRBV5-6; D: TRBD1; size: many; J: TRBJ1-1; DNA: TGTGCCAGCAGCGCACAGGGGTTTACTGAAGCTTTCTTT; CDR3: CASSAQGFTEAFF
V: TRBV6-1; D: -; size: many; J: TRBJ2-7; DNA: TGTGCCAGCAGGGCGGGGGGACAGGTCTCCTACGAGCAGTACTTC; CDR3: CASRAGGQVSYEQYF
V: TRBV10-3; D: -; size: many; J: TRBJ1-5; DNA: TGTGCCATCAGTGAGTCGGAACCCCAGCCCCAGCATTTT; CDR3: CAISESEPQPQHF
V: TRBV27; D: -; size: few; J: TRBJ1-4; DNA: TGTGCCAGCAGTTTCGTTGCAACTAATGAAAAACTGTTTTTT; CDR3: CASSFVATNEKLFF
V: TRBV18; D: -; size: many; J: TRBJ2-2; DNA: TGTGCCAGCTCACCGCTGATAGACGGGGAGCTGTTTTTT; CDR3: CASSPLIDGELFF
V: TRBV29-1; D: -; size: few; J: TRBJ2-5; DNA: TGCAGCGTTGAAGGGTATAGGGACGGACCCTTTCAACTTCAAGAGACCCAGTACTTC; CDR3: CSVEGYRDGPFQLQETQYF
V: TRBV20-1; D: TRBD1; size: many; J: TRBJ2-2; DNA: TGCAGTGCTAGAGATATGGGACAGTCAGTGGAGCTGTTTTTT; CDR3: CSARDMGQSVELFF
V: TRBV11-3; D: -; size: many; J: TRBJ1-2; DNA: TGTGCCAGCAGCTTAGCTGGTGGGGCCGCCCATGGCTACACCTTC; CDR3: CASSLAGGAAHGYTF
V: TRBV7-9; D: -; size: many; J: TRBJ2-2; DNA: TGTGCCAGCAACCGGGACATATCCACCGGGGAGCTGTTTTTT; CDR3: CASNRDISTGELFF
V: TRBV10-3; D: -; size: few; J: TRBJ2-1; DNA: TGTGCCATCAGTGAGTCCTCGGGGGGCCTCTACAATGAGCAGTTCTTC; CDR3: CAISESSGGLYNEQFF
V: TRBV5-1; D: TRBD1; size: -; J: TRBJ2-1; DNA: TGCGCCAGCAGCTTCACAGGGGGCCGGGAGCAGTTCTTC; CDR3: CASSFTGGREQFF
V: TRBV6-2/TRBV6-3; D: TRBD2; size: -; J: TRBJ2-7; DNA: TGTGCCAGCAGTTCACTCCAGGCGGGAGCCTACGAGCAGTGCTTC; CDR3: CASSSLQAGAYEQCF
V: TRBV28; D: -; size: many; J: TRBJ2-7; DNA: TGTGCCAGCAGCACGACTGGGGCTCTGGGCCACGAGCAGTACTTC; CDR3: CASSTTGALGHEQYF
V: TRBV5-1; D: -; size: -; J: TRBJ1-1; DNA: TGCGCCAGCAGCTCACAGGGATACACTGAAGCTTTCTTT; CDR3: CASSSQGYTEAFF
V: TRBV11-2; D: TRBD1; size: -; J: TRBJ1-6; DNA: TGTGCCAGCAGCTTAGGACAGGGCGGGTCACCCCTCCACTTT; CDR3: CASSLGQGGSPLHF
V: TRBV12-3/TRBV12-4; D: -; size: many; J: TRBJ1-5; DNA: TGTGCCAGCAGTGTAGGGGTTATCAGCAATCAGCCCCAGCATTTT; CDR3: CASSVGVISNQPQHF
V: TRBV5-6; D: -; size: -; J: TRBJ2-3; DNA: TGTGCCAGCAGCTTATTTAACTCCCGTGCAGATACGCAGTATTTT; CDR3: CASSLFNSRADTQYF
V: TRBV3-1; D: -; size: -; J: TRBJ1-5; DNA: TGTGCCAGCAGCCGCGACAGCAATCAGCCCCAGCATTTT; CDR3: CASSRDSNQPQHF
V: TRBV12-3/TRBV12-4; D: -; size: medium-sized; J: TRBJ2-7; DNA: TGTGCCAGCAGTATAACAGGGTCTTACGAGCAGTACTTC; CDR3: CASSITGSYEQYF
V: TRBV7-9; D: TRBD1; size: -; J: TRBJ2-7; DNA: TGTGCCAGCAGCTCCGCCGGGACAGGGACCCCCGAGCAGTACTTC; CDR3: CASSSAGTGTPEQYF
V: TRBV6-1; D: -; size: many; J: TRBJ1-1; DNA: TGTGCCAGCAGCCCCATGGGAGGGGGCACTGAAGCTTTCTTT; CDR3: CASSPMGGGTEAFF
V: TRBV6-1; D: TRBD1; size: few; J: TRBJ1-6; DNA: TGTGCCAGCAGTAGGGACAGGGGATACTCACCCCTCCACTTT; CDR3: CASSRDRGYSPLHF
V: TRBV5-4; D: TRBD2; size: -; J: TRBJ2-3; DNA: TGTGCCAGCAGCCCCTCCAGCGGGAGGGCGGATACGCAGTATTTT; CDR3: CASSPSSGRADTQYF
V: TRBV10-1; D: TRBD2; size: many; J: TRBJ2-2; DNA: TGCGCCAGCAGTGAGCTCCTTGGACTAGCGGGAGCCGGGGAGCTGTTTTTT; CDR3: CASSELLGLAGAGELFF
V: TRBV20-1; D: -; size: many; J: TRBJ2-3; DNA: TGCAGTGCTAGAGAGGGAGGCTCCTTCACAGATACGCAGTATTTT; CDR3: CSAREGGSFTDTQYF
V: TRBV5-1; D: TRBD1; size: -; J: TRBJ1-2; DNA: TGCGCCAGCAGCCGCAGACAGGGCGGTGGCTACACCTTC; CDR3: CASSRRQGGGYTF
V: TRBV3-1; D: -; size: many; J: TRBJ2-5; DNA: TGTGCCAGCAGCCAAAGCCCCGGGTCTCGAGAGACCCAGTACTTC; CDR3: CASSQSPGSRETQYF
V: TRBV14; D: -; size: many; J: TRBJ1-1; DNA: TGTGCCAGCAGCCGGGGGAAGGCTGAAGCTTTCTTT; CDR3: CASSRGKAEAFF
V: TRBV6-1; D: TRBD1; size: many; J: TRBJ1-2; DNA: TGTGCCAGCAGTGATAGACAGGGGGCGGGCCTTGGCTACACCTTC; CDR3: CASSDRQGAGLGYTF
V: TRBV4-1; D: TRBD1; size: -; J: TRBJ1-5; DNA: TGCGCCAGCAGCCACGAGACGACAGGGTTCGGCAATCAGCCCCAGCATTTT; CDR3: CASSHETTGFGNQPQHF
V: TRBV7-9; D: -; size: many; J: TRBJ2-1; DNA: TGTGCCAGCAGCTATGACTCGCCGGTGGATGAGCAGTTCTTC; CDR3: CASSYDSPVDEQFF
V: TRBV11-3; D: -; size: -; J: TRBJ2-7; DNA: TGTGCCAGCAGCTTAGTTGTTTGCGCCGAGCAGTACTTC; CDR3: CASSLVVCAEQYF
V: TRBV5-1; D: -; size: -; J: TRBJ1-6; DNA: TGCGCCAGCAGCCCGCCGAACCCTAGTTCACCCCTCCACTTT; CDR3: CASSPPNPSSPLHF
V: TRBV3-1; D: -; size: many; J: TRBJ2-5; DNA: TGTGCCAGCAGCCAAGCCCGAGGAGAGACCCAGTACTTC; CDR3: CASSQARGETQYF
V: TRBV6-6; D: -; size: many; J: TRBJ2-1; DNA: TGTGCCAGCAGTTACTCGGCTAGCCGTAATGAGCAGTTCTTC; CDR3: CASSYSASRNEQFF
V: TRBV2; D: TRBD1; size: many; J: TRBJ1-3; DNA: TGTGCCACCCAGGTGGGGACAGTAGCTGGAAACACCATATATTTT; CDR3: CATQVGTVAGNTIYF
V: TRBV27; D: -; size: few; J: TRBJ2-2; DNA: TGTGCCAGCACCGTCGGACCCGGCGGGGAGCTGTTTTTT; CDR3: CASTVGPGGELFF
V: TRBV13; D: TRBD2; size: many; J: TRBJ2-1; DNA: TGTGCCAGCAGCTTACGACTAGCTCTTTACAATGAGCAGTTCTTC; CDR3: CASSLRLALYNEQFF
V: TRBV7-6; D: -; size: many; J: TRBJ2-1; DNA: TGTGCCAGCAGCTTGCGTTCCGGTTCCTACAATGAGCAGTTCTTC; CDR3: CASSLRSGSYNEQFF
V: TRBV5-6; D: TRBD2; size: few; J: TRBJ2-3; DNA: TGTGCCAGCAGCCGATCTGGGACTAGCGGCACAGATACGCAGTATTTT; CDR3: CASSRSGTSGTDTQYF
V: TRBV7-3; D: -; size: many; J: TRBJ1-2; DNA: TGTGCCAGCAGCTTAATGGGGGACTATGGCTACACCTTC; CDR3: CASSLMGDYGYTF
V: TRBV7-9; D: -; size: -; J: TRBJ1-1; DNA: TGTGCCAGCAGCTCCTGGACGGTGGTGAGTGCTTTCTTT; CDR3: CASSSWTVVSAFF
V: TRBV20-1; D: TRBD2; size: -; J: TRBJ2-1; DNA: TGCAGTGCTAGAGGCTCTAAGCGGGAAGGTGGCAATGAGCAGTTCTTC; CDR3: CSARGSKREGGNEQFF
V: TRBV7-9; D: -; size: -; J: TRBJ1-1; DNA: TGTGCCAGCAGCTCACATTGGAACACTGAAGCTTTCTTT; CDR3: CASSSHWNTEAFF
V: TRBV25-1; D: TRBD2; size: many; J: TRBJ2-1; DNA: TGTGCCAGCAGGACTAGCGGGAGGTACAATGAGCAGTTCTTC; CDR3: CASRTSGRYNEQFF
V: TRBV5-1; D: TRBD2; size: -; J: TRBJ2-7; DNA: TGCGCCAGCAGCAACGGGACTAGTGGCGAGCAGTACTTC; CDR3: CASSNGTSGEQYF
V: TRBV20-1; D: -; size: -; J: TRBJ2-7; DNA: TGCAGTGCTAGAGGAGGGAGCGAGCAGTACTTC; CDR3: CSARGGSEQYF
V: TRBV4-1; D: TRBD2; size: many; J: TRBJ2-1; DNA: TGCGCCAGCAGTCCCGGGACTAGAGGCAATGAGCAGTTCTTC; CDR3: CASSPGTRGNEQFF
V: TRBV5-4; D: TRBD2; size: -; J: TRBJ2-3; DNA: TGTGCCAGCAGCCTGGGGGCGGGAGGGAACACAGATACGCAGTATTTT; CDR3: CASSLGAGGNTDTQYF
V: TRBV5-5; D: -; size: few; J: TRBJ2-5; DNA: TGTGCCAGCAGCTTTGTTGGATCTAAAGTCCAAGAGACCCAGTACTTC; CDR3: CASSFVGSKVQETQYF
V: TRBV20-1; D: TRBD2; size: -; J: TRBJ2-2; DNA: TGCAGTGCTAGAGTCGGCGGGAGGGGGACCGGGGAGCTGTTTTTT; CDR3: CSARVGGRGTGELFF
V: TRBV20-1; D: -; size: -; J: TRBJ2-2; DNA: TGCAGTGCTAAGGAACTAGCTGTTGTCAACGGGGACACCGGGGAGCTGTTTTTT; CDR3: CSAKELAVVNGDTGELFF
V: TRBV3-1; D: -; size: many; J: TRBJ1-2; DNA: TGTGCCAGCAGCCAAGAGAGGGGCTATGGCTACACCTTC; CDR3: CASSQERGYGYTF
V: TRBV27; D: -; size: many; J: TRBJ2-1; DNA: TGTGCCAGCAGTTCCCCCGGGACTTTCGACGATGAGCAGTTCTTC; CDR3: CASSSPGTFDDEQFF